This T cell receptor (beta chain) was found in a study of blood T cell repertoires in COVID-19. On the study more broadly: Samples of COVID-19 (acute and convalescent) were obtained from the United States, Italy and Spain.

Per the germline V gene, CDR1 is GTSNPN and CDR2 is SVGIG (reference sequence). The length of the CDR3 is 13 residues. V was cut by 3 bases and J by 1 base, with 9 bases left in between. Generated by immunoSEQ multiplex PCR, the TCRdb table keeps only in-frame clones and is missing some. The data hold about 250,000 clones, with 65% to 90% observed a single time. Study members were between about 18 and 100 years old and lived in approximately 25 US regions. Cohort assignment relied on participant-reported clinical history. Before being deemed recovered, Cohort 3 donors had two negative PCRs, clearance, or symptom resolution.

The sample comprised PBMCs or T cells enriched from blood (not recorded which). The chain recombines TRBV30 with TRBJ1-1, with D uncertain. This receptor was obtained from a middle-aged man who had recovered from COVID-19. This chain's CDR3 is CAWRGRSNTEAFF. As DNA, the CDR3 is TGTGCCTGGAGGGGCCGGTCGAACACTGAAGCTTTCTTT.